Below, 16 T cell receptor beta chains from the same sample are listed, as sequenced in a study of blood T cell repertoires in COVID-19. Some clones are missing from TCRdb's copy, which holds only in-frame ones; the method was immunoSEQ multiplex PCR. The sample lists roughly 250,000 clones, 86% seen once, with around 10% in the top ten. The sample taken for sequencing was peripheral blood. Every receptor here comes from a man aged 35 to 55 who had recovered from COVID-19.

The J gene is TRBJ1-5, the V gene TRBV2; D unclear. The CDR3 has 14 amino acids. Germline CDR1 and CDR2: SNHLY and FYNNEI. Trimming stripped 6 bases from V and 6 bases from J, with 15 bases between. The CDR3 is CASSPGRNGQPQHF. The CDR3 DNA reads as TGTGCCAGCAGCCCGGGGAGAAATGGTCAGCCCCAGCATTTT. Supplemented by reference TRBV2 and TRBJ1-5, the full variable domain reads EPEVTQTPSHQVTQMGQEVILRCVPISNHLYFYWYRQILGQKVEFLVSFYNNEISEKSEIFDDQFSVERPDGSNFTLKIRSTKLEDSAMYFCASSPGRNGQPQHFGDGTRLSIL.

The chain recombines TRBV2 with TRBJ2-3; 7 bases fit TRBD2. This CDR3 has 15 residues. Trimming took 3 bases from V and 5 from J; bases not matched to a gene: 8. Per the germline V gene, CDR1 is SNHLY and CDR2 is FYNNEI. The CDR3 region is CASSDSLRTRDTQYF. CDR3 DNA sequence: TGTGCCAGCAGTGATTCCCTTCGGACTAGAGATACGCAGTATTTT.

The chain employs TRBV3-1 (or the pseudogene TRBV3-2) and TRBJ2-3; 7 bases match TRBD2. This CDR3 has 15 residues. Germline V lookup: CDR1 LGHDT, CDR2 YNNKEL (reference sequence). V was clipped by 3 bases and J by 0 bases; unmatched bases: 3. In DNA form, the CDR3 reads TGTGCCAGCAGCCAGGCAGCGGGGAGCACAGATACGCAGTATTTT. It is translated as CASSQAAGSTDTQYF.

The V call is TRBV7-7, the J call TRBJ2-7; TRBD2 might be the D (6 bases). The CDR3 consists of 15 residues. The V gene lost 8 bases and the J gene lost 3 bases, with 20 bases spanning the gap. Germline CDR1 SSHAT, CDR2 FNYEAQ (reference sequence). For the CDR3, the DNA is TGTGCCAGCGCCGCGGACTCGGGACTCAACTACGAGCAGTACTTC. The encoded protein is CASAADSGLNYEQYF.

The chain has TRBV7-9 and TRBJ2-7, with TRBD2 matching over 9 bases. Per the germline V gene, CDR1 is SEHNR and CDR2 is FQNEAQ (reference sequence). This CDR3 has 18 amino acids. Trimming took 3 bases from V and 0 from J; bases not matched to a gene: 12. DNA for the CDR3: TGTGCCAGCAGCTTCGCCAGCGGAGCGGGGGGCCTCTCCTACGAGCAGTACTTC. Protein sequence: CASSFASGAGGLSYEQYF.

The gene calls are TRBV12-3 or TRBV12-4 and TRBJ1-1; perhaps TRBD1 as D (6 bases). V lost 6 bases to trimming and J lost 4 bases, with 12 bases between them. The CDR3 is made up of 13 amino acids. The chain's CDR3 is CASSLQGITEAFF. CDR3 nucleotides: TGTGCCAGCAGCTTACAGGGTATCACTGAAGCTTTCTTT.

The rearrangement uses TRBV27 and TRBJ1-6; 7 bases line up with TRBD1. The CDR3 length is 14 residues. After removal of 5 bases from V and 7 bases from J, the junction contained 5 bases not matched to a gene. Germline V gene sequence: CDR1 MNHEY, CDR2 SMNVEV (reference sequence). The CDR3 DNA sequence: TGTGCCAGCAGTCCGGGACAGCGAAATTCACCCCTCCACTTT. Its translation is CASSPGQRNSPLHF.

The rearrangement joins TRBV19 to TRBJ1-5; tentatively, D is TRBD1 (6 bases). Germline CDR1 and CDR2: LNHDA and SQIVND (reference sequence). There are 15 residues in the CDR3. V was clipped by 3 bases and J by 4 bases, with 13 bases between them. The chain's CDR3 is CASSIQDRTNQPQHF. CDR3 bases: TGTGCCAGTAGTATCCAGGACAGAACTAATCAGCCCCAGCATTTT. The full variable domain, completed using reference TRBV19 and TRBJ1-5, is DGGITQSPKYLFRKEGQNVTLSCEQNLNHDAMYWYRQDPGQGLRLIYYSQIVNDFQKGDIAEGYSVSREKKESFPLTVTSAQKNPTAFYLCASSIQDRTNQPQHFGDGTRLSIL.

This clone showed up just once. The chain uses TRBV6-6 and TRBJ2-3; 7 bases are shared with TRBD2. Germline CDR1 and CDR2: MNHNY and SVGAGI (reference sequence). CDR3 length: 13 residues. With V trimmed by 11 bases and J by 4 bases, 9 bases remained unmatched. The CDR3 protein is CAAGGSGADTQYF. CDR3 in DNA: TGTGCCGCCGGGGGGAGTGGGGCAGATACGCAGTATTTT.

This chain's CDR3 is CASRSGFGYGYTF. The CDR3 region has the DNA TGTGCCAGCCGATCAGGGTTTGGCTATGGCTACACCTTC. The chain couples TRBV11-2 to TRBJ1-2; tentatively, D is TRBD1 (5 bases). Trimming removed 8 bases from V and 4 bases from J, with 14 bases in between. CDR3 length: 13 amino acids. The germline V gene encodes CDR1 SGHAT and CDR2 FQNNGV.

The gene calls are TRBV3-1 (or the pseudogene TRBV3-2) and TRBJ1-2; 8 bases map to TRBD1. Germline CDR1 and CDR2: LGHDT and YNNKEL (reference sequence). V lost 0 bases to trimming and J lost 8 bases; unmatched junction nucleotides: 5. The CDR3 spans 14 residues. CDR3 residues: CASSQDQGTGGYTF. In DNA, the CDR3 is TGTGCCAGCAGCCAAGATCAGGGGACAGGAGGCTACACCTTC.

J is TRBJ2-1 and V is TRBV7-2, with a possible D match to TRBD2 (7 bases). The CDR3 sequence is 15 residues long. Germline V gene data show CDR1 as SGHTA and CDR2 as FQGNSA. V was shortened by 5 bases and J by 5 bases, with 16 bases between the two germline ends. This CDR3 reads CASSRRGATHNEQFF. The CDR3 DNA sequence: TGTGCCAGCAGCCGCCGGGGGGCAACGCACAATGAGCAGTTCTTC.

This clone was counted a few times. The V call is TRBV6-1, the J call TRBJ2-1; 7 bases match TRBD1. The CDR3 covers 15 residues. J gave up 8 bases and V 2 bases, and 9 bases lay outside the gene matches. Germline CDR1 MNHNS, CDR2 SASEGT. The CDR3 DNA reads as TGTGCCAGCAGTGAAACCCCCGACAGGGCCCATGAGCAGTTCTTC. It encodes CASSETPDRAHEQFF.

This chain uses TRBV5-6 with TRBJ2-7; 7 nucleotides match TRBD2. Germline lookup yields CDR1 SGHDT and CDR2 YYEEEE. The CDR3 is 14 residues long. J lost 2 bases, V lost 4 bases, and 6 bases had no gene match. The CDR3 DNA reads TGTGCCAGCAGCCGCGGGGGTATGACCTACGAGCAGTACTTC. Translated, it gives CASSRGGMTYEQYF.

The CDR3 loop is CASSYGGVPSYEQYF. The CDR3 DNA reads as TGTGCCAGCAGTTACGGCGGGGTCCCCTCCTACGAGCAGTACTTC. The chain carries TRBV6-2 or TRBV6-3 and TRBJ2-7, with a possible D match to TRBD2 (6 bases). This CDR3 spans 15 amino acids. Germline CDR1 MNHEY, CDR2 SVGEGT. Trimming took off 2 bases at V and 0 bases at J, with 11 bases between the two ends.

The rearrangement uses TRBV6-5 and TRBJ2-7; D perhaps matches TRBD2 (6 bases). The CDR3 is made up of 14 amino acids. The V end lost 6 bases, the J end lost 6 bases, and 18 bases lay between the germline ends. The V gene's germline CDR1 is MNHEY and CDR2 SVGAGI. The CDR3 sequence: CASSPGLPAGEQYF. CDR3 DNA sequence: TGTGCCAGCAGCCCGGGACTCCCGGCGGGCGAGCAGTACTTC.